This entry concerns a single T cell receptor beta chain. Antigen: not known. The CDR3 spans 15 residues. CDR1 and CDR2 (germline): MNHEY, SMNVEV (reference sequence). This entry belongs to a study of monozygotic twins with inflammatory bowel disease. Whole-study results and caveats: Twin concordance left repertoire similarity unchanged, with limited power a possible explanation for this lack of difference.

Every TCR library consumed 3,000 to 4,500 ng of total RNA. TCRdb reanalyzed the 5' RACE reads and collapses them to one entry per CDR3 protein, without DNA. This sample's table reports 170,000 or so distinct CDR3 sequences. This TCR derives from a human donor with ulcerative colitis or Crohn's disease, or a healthy co-twin of an affected twin (not recorded which). V usage is TRBV27 and J usage is TRBJ2-7; TCRdb picks TRBD1, but there is no DNA to check that call. The sample consisted of blood. CDR3 sequence: CASSSGTGITYEQYF.